This T cell receptor (beta chain) was found in a study of OX40 agonist ivuxolimab in advanced cancers. Repertoires were generated with immunoSEQ multiplex PCR, while TCRdb's copy carries only in-frame clones and drops some. The sample shows around 86,000 clones, approximately 94% of them seen only once. Samples were taken at baseline and on day 1 of cycles 4 and 7. The sample consisted of CD4+ or CD8+ T cells sorted from blood, taken in a trial of the OX40 agonist ivuxolimab. The sequence came from an adult with an advanced solid tumor such as melanoma, head and neck, liver or kidney cancer.

CDR3 loop: CASSPTLTGELFF. Here the CDR3 DNA reads TGCGCCAGCAGCCCGACTCTCACCGGGGAGCTGTTTTTT. The chain combines TRBV4-3 with TRBJ2-2; D is unclear. Per germline, CDR1 LGHNA and CDR2 YSLEER. This CDR3 region has 13 residues. Trimming removed 4 bases at V and 4 bases at J, with 7 bases between.